A single sample gave rise to the 10 T cell receptor beta chains below, sequenced in a study of metastatic and nonmetastatic thyroid tumors. Nobody among the patients had been given any treatment before thyroid surgery. TCRdb reanalyzed the PCR reads via MiXCR. The sample lists about 25,000 clones, less than 25% occurring once. Sequencing was performed on blood. These receptors were taken from a male donor with papillary thyroid cancer or a benign thyroid nodule (not recorded which). Some clones in this sample may be carry-over from other donors' samples.

This clone showed up many times. This sequence joins TRBV7-9 and TRBJ2-7, with D possibly TRBD1 on 5 matching bases. The CDR3 contains 14 residues. Germline assignment: CDR1 SEHNR and CDR2 FQNEAQ (reference sequence). Trimming shortened V by 1 base and J by 5 bases, and 12 bases separated the two germline ends. The CDR3 DNA is TGTGCCAGCAGCTTAGTTGCAGGGCTTGACGAGCAGTACTTC. This encodes CASSLVAGLDEQYF.

This clone was picked up many times. This chain joins TRBV20-1 and TRBJ2-5; D is ambiguous. This CDR3 region has 16 residues. Trimming pared 1 base from V and 5 bases from J, leaving 20 bases between. Germline-derived CDR1 and CDR2 are DFQATT and SNEGSKA (reference sequence). DNA for the CDR3: TGCAGTGCTAGAGTCTTTGAAAGGGCTACTGAGGAGACCCAGTACTTC. This codes for CSARVFERATEETQYF.

This clone was detected ten times or more. The gene calls are TRBV2 and TRBJ1-1, with a possible D match to TRBD1 (6 bases). CDR3 length equals 13 residues. Germline-derived CDR1 and CDR2 are SNHLY and FYNNEI. Trimming stripped 10 bases from V and 4 bases from J, with 16 bases between. CDR3 residues: CATHKDSGTEAFF. The CDR3 coding sequence is TGTGCCACGCATAAGGACAGCGGCACTGAAGCTTTCTTT. Combining the CDR3 with reference TRBV2 and TRBJ1-1 gives the whole variable domain EPEVTQTPSHQVTQMGQEVILRCVPISNHLYFYWYRQILGQKVEFLVSFYNNEISEKSEIFDDQFSVERPDGSNFTLKIRSTKLEDSAMYFCATHKDSGTEAFFGQGTRLTVV.

Ten or more counts support this clone. This rearrangement joins TRBV27 to TRBJ2-7; a weak D match, TRBD1 (5 bases). CDR3 length: 15 residues. Germline V CDR1 and CDR2: MNHEY, SMNVEV (reference sequence). Trimming removed 2 bases at V and 6 bases at J, with 17 bases between. In DNA, the CDR3 is TGTGCCAGCAGTTTAGCAGCCAGGGCTTTACGCGAGCAGTACTTC. Its translation: CASSLAARALREQYF.

As for this clone: Other DNA variants within this sample encode the same CDR3. The V call is TRBV12-3 or TRBV12-4, the J call TRBJ2-7; D gene unclear. The CDR3 spans 15 residues. V lost 4 bases and J 1 base, leaving 14 bases between the germline ends. The CDR3 here is CASSSRSPNSYEQYF. CDR3 sequence (DNA): TGTGCCAGCAGTTCCCGGTCACCTAATTCCTACGAGCAGTACTTC.

This clone came up many times. The genes are TRBV20-1 and TRBJ1-2; unclear D gene. The V end was cut by 1 base, the J end by 3 bases, with 12 bases between. The CDR3 totals 14 residues. The germline V gene encodes CDR1 DFQATT and CDR2 SNEGSKA (reference sequence). CDR3 loop: CSARGSGEDYGYTF. The CDR3 region has the DNA TGCAGTGCTAGAGGATCTGGGGAGGACTATGGCTACACCTTC.

Many counts were recorded for this clone. The chain couples TRBV28 to TRBJ1-4; weak D call: TRBD1 (5 bases). Deletions cut 6 bases from V and 7 bases from J, with 15 bases between. The CDR3 consists of 14 residues. The germline V gene encodes CDR1 MDHEN and CDR2 SYDVKM. CDR3 residues: CASSWDYGSEKLFF. CDR3 DNA sequence: TGTGCCAGCAGCTGGGACTATGGGAGTGAAAAACTGTTTTTT.

The chain links TRBV20-1 to TRBJ2-1; 11 nucleotides agree with TRBD1. J gave up 6 bases and V 5 bases, and 6 bases lay outside the gene matches. This CDR3 contains 14 residues. In germline, CDR1 is DFQATT, CDR2 SNEGSKA (reference sequence). This CDR3 reads CSAALGTGGNEQFF. The CDR3 DNA reads as TGCAGTGCTGCCCTAGGGACAGGGGGCAATGAGCAGTTCTTC.

V and J are TRBV11-3 and TRBJ2-2, with D possibly being TRBD2 (7 bases). Trimming removed 5 bases at V and 7 bases at J, with 17 bases between. There are 15 residues in the CDR3. Germline V gives CDR1 SGHNT, CDR2 YENEEA. This chain's CDR3 is CASSKPAGAIGELFF. Here the CDR3 DNA reads TGTGCCAGCAGCAAGCCGGCGGGGGCGATCGGGGAGCTGTTTTTT.

In this sample, this clone turned up many times. The chain carries TRBV7-9 and TRBJ1-4; 10 nucleotides agree with TRBD1. The CDR3 is 14 residues long. V was pared by 4 bases and J by 7 bases, with 3 bases of the junction left unmatched. From germline, CDR1 is SEHNR and CDR2 FQNEAQ (reference sequence). Here the CDR3 reads CASSSGQGIEKLFF. The CDR3 nucleotides are TGTGCCAGCAGCTCGGGACAGGGGATTGAAAAACTGTTTTTT.